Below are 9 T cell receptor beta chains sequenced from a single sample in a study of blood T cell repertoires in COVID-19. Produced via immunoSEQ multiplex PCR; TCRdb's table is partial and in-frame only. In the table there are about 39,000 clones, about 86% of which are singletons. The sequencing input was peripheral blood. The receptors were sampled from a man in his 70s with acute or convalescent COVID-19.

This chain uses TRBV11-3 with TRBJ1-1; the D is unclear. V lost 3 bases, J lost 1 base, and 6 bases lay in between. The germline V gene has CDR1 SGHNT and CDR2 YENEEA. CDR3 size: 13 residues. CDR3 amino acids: CASSFQANTEAFF. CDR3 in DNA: TGTGCCAGCAGCTTCCAGGCGAACACTGAAGCTTTCTTT.

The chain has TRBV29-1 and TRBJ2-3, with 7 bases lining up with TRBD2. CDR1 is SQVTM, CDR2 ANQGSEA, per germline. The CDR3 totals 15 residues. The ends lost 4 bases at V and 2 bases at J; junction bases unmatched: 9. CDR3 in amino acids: CSVGGGRGNTDTQYF. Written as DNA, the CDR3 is TGCAGCGTTGGAGGAGGGAGGGGAAACACAGATACGCAGTATTTT.

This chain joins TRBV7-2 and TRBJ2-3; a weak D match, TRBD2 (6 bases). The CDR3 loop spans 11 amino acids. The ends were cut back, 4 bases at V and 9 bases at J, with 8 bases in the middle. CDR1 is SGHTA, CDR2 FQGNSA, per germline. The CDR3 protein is CASSSGGTQYF. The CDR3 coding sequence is TGTGCCAGCAGCTCCGGAGGGACGCAGTATTTT.

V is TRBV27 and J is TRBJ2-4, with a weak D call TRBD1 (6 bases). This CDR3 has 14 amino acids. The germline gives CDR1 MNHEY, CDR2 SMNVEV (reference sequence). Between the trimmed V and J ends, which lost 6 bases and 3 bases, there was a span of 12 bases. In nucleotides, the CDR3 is TGTGCCAGCAGCTTAACAGGGTACAAAAACATTCAGTACTTC. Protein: CASSLTGYKNIQYF.

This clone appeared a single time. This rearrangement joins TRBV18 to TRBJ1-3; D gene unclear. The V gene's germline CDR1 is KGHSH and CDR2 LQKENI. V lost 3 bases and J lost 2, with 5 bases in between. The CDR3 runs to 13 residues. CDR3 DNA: TGTGCCAGCTCACCCACAGCTGGAAACACCATATATTTT. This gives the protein CASSPTAGNTIYF.

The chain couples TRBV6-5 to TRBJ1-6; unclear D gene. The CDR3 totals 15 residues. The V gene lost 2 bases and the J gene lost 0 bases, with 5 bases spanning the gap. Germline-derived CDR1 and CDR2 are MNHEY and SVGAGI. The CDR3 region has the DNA TGTGCCAGCAGTTACCGGAGCTCCTATAATTCACCCCTCCACTTT. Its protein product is CASSYRSSYNSPLHF.

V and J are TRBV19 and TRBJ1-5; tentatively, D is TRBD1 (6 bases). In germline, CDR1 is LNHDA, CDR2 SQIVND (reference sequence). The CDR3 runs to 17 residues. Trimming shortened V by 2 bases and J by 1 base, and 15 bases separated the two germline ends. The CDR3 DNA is TGTGCCAGTAGTATAAGAGGCAGGGGCGGGAGCAATCAGCCCCAGCATTTT. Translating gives CASSIRGRGGSNQPQHF.

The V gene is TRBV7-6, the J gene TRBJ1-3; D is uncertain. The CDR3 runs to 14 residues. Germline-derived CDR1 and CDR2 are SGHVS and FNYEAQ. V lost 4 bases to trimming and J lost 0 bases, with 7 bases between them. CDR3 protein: CASSSTYSGNTIYF. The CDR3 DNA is TGTGCCAGCAGCTCTACTTACTCTGGAAACACCATATATTTT.

DNA for the CDR3: TGTGCCAGCCCAAGGGGACAGACCAACACCGGGGAGCTGTTTTTT. This sequence encodes CASPRGQTNTGELFF. The chain joins TRBV18 to TRBJ2-2; 7 nucleotides line up with TRBD1. V shed 8 bases and J 2 bases; nucleotides not matched to a gene: 8. The germline gives CDR1 KGHSH, CDR2 LQKENI. This CDR3 has 15 amino acids.